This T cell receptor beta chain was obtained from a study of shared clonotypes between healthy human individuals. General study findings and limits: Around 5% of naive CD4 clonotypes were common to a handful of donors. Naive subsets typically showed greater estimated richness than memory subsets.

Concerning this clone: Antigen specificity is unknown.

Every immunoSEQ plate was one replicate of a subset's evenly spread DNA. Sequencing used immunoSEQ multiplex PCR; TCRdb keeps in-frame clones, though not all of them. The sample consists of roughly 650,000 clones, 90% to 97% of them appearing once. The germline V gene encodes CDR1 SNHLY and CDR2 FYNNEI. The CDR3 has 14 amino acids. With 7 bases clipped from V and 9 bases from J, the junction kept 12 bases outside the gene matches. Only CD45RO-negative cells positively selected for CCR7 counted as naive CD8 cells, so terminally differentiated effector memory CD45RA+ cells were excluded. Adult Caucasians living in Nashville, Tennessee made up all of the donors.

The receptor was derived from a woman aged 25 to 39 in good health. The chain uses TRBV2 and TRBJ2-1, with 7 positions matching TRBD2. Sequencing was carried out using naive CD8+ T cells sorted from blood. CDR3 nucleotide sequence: TGTGCCAGCATTGACTCGAGGGAGGGTCTTGAGCAGTTCTTC. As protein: CASIDSREGLEQFF.